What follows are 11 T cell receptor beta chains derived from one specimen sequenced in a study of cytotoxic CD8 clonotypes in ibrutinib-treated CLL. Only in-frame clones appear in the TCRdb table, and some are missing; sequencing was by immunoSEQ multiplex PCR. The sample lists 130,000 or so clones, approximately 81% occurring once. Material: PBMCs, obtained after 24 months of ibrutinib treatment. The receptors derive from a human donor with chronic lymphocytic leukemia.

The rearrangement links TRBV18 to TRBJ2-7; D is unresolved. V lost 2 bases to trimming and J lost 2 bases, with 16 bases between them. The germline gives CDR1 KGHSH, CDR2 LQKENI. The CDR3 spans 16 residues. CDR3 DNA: TGTGCCAGCTCACCAAAGGTGTCCGGGCAGCCCTACGAGCAGTACTTC. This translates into CASSPKVSGQPYEQYF.

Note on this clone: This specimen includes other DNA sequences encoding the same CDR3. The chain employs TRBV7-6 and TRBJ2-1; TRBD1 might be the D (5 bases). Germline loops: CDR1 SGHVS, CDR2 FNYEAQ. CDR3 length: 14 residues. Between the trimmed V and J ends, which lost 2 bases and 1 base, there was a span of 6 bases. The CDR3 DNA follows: TGTGCCAGCAGCTTACAGGGTTCCTACAATGAGCAGTTCTTC. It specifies CASSLQGSYNEQFF.

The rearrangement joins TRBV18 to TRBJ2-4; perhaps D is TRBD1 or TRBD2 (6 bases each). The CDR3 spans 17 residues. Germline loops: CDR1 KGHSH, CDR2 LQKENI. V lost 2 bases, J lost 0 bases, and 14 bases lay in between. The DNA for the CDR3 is TGTGCCAGCTCACCATCCTCCGGGGGCCAAGCCAAAAACATTCAGTACTTC. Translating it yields CASSPSSGGQAKNIQYF. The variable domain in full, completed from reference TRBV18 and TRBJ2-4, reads NAGVMQNPRHLVRRRGQEARLRCSPMKGHSHVYWYRQLPEEGLKFMVYLQKENIIDESGMPKERFSAEFPKEGPSILRIQQVVRGDSAAYFCASSPSSGGQAKNIQYFGAGTRLSVL.

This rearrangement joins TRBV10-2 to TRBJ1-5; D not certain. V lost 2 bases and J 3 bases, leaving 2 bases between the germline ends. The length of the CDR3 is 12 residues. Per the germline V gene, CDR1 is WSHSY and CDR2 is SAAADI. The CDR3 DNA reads TGCGCCAGCAGTGAGATCAATCAGCCCCAGCATTTT. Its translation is CASSEINQPQHF.

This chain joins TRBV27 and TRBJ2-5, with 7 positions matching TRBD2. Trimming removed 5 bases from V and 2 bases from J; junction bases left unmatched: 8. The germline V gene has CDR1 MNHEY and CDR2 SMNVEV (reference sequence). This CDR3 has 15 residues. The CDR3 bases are TGTGCCAGCAGTCCCCAGCGGGGTCGACAAGAGACCCAGTACTTC. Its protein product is CASSPQRGRQETQYF.

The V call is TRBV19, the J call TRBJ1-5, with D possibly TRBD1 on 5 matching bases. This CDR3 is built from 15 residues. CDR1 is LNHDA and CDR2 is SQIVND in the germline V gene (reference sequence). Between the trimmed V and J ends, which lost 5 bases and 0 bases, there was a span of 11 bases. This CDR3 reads CASSEGQYSNQPQHF. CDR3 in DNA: TGTGCCAGTAGTGAGGGGCAGTATAGCAATCAGCCCCAGCATTTT.

The CDR3 DNA is TGTGCCAGCAGTTCGGAACAGGGAAATAATTCACCCCTCCACTTT. Its translation: CASSSEQGNNSPLHF. This chain joins TRBV28 and TRBJ1-6; possibly TRBD1 for D (6 bases). The germline CDR1 and CDR2 sequences are MDHEN and SYDVKM. The CDR3 loop spans 15 amino acids. Trimming removed 4 bases from V and 5 bases from J, with 12 bases in between.

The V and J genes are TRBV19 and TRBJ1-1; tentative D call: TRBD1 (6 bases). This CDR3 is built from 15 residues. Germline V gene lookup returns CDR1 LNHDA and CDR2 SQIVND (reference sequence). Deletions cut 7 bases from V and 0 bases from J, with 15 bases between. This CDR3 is CASTPRQVLNTEAFF. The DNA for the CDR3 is TGTGCCAGTACCCCTCGACAGGTACTGAACACTGAAGCTTTCTTT.

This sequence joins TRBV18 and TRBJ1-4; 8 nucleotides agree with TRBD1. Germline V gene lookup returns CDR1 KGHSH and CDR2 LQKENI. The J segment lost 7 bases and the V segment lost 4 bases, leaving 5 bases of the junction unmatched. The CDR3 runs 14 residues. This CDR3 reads CASSRTGSIEKLFF. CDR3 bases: TGTGCCAGCTCACGGACAGGGAGTATTGAAAAACTGTTTTTT. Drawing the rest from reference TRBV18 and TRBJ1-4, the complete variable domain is NAGVMQNPRHLVRRRGQEARLRCSPMKGHSHVYWYRQLPEEGLKFMVYLQKENIIDESGMPKERFSAEFPKEGPSILRIQQVVRGDSAAYFCASSRTGSIEKLFFGSGTQLSVL.

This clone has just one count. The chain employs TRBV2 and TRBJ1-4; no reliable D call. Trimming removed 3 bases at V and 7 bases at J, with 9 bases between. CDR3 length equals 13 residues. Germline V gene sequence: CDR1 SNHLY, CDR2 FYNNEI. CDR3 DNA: TGTGCCAGCAGTGAGCGGCCGAGTGAAAAACTGTTTTTT. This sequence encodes CASSERPSEKLFF.

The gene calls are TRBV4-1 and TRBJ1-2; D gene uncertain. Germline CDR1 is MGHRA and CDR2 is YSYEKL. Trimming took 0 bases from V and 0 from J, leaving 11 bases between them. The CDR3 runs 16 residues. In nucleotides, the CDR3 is TGCGCCAGCAGCCAAGACAGCAAGGTCGCTAACTATGGCTACACCTTC. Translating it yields CASSQDSKVANYGYTF.